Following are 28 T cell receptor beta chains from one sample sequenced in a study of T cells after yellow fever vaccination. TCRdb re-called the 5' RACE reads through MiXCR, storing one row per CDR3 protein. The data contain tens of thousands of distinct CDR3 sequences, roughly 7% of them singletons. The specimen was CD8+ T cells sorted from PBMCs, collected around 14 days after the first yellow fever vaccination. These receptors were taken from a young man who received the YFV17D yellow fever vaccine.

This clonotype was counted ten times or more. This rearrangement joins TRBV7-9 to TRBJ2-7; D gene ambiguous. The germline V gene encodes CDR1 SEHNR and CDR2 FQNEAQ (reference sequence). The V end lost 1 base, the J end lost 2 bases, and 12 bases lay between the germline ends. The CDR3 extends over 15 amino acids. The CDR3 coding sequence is TGTGCCAGCAGCTTAGGAGGCGCCGAACCCTACGAGCAGTACTTC. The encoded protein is CASSLGGAEPYEQYF.

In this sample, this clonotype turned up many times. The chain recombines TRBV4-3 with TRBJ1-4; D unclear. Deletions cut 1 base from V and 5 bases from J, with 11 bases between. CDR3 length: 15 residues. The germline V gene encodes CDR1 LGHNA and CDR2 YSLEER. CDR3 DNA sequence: TGCGCCAGCAGCCAAGGAGGCAGCTACAATGAAAAACTGTTTTTT. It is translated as CASSQGGSYNEKLFF.

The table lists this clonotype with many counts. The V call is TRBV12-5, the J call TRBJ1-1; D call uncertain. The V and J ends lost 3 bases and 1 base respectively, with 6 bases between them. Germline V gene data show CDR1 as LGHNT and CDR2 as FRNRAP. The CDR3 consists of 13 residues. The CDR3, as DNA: TGTGCTAGTGGTTTCGAGGGGAACACTGAAGCTTTCTTT. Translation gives CASGFEGNTEAFF.

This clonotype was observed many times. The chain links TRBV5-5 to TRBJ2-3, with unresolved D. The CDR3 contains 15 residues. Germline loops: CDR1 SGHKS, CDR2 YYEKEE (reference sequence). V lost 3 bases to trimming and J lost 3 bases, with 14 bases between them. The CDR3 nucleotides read TGTGCCAGCAGCTCGGAAGCTTTCGGGACAGATACGCAGTATTTT. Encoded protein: CASSSEAFGTDTQYF.

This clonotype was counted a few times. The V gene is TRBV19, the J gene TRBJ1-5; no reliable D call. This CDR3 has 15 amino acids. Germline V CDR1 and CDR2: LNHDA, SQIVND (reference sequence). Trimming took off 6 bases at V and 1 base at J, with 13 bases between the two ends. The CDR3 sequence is CASSMWAVSNQPQHF. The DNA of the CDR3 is TGTGCCAGTAGCATGTGGGCGGTGAGCAATCAGCCCCAGCATTTT.

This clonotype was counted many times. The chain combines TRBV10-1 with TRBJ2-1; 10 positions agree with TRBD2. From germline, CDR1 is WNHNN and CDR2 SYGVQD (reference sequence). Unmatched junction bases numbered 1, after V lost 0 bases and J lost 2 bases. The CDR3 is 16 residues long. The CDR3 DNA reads TGCGCCAGCAGTGAGTCGGGGACTAGCGCCTACAATGAGCAGTTCTTC. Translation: CASSESGTSAYNEQFF.

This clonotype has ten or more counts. The CDR3 protein is CASSLVQVNTEAFF. In DNA, the CDR3 is TGTGCCAGCAGCTTAGTACAGGTCAACACTGAAGCTTTCTTT. The chain employs TRBV7-9 and TRBJ1-1, with D perhaps TRBD1 (5 bases). V dropped 1 base and J dropped 2 bases, with 8 bases sitting between them. The CDR3 loop spans 14 amino acids. Germline values: CDR1 SEHNR, CDR2 FQNEAQ (reference sequence).

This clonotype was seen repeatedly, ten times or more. The CDR3 DNA sequence: TGCGCCAGCAGCCAAGCCCCGACCTCTGGAAACACCATATATTTT. Its protein is CASSQAPTSGNTIYF. The rearrangement links TRBV4-1 to TRBJ1-3; D is unresolved. CDR1 MGHRA and CDR2 YSYEKL come from the germline V gene. This CDR3 is 15 amino acids long. Between the trimmed V and J ends, which lost 1 base and 0 bases, there was a span of 7 bases.

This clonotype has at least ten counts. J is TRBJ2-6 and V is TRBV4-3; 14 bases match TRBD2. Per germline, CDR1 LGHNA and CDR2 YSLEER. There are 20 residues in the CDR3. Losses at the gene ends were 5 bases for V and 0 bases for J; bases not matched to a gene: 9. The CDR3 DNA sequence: TGCGCCAGCAGCGCCCGACTAGCGGGGGGGATGGGCTCTGGGGCCAACGTCCTGACTTTC. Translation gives CASSARLAGGMGSGANVLTF.

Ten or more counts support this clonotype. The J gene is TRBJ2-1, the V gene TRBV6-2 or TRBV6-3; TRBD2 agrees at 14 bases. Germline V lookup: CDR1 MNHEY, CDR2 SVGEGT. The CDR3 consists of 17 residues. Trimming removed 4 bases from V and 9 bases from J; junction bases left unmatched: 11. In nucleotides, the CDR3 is TGTGCCAGCAGTTCCTCCCGGACTAGCGGGGGGCAGCGTGAGCAGTTCTTC. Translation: CASSSSRTSGGQREQFF.

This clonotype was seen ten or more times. The CDR3 DNA follows: TGTGCCAGCAGCTGGGGACGGAACACTGAAGCTTTCTTT. This gives the protein CASSWGRNTEAFF. This chain joins TRBV6-1 and TRBJ1-1, with D possibly TRBD1 on 5 matching bases. Germline values: CDR1 MNHNS, CDR2 SASEGT. The germline V and J ends were trimmed by 6 bases and 1 base, with 9 bases remaining between them. The length of the CDR3 is 13 residues.

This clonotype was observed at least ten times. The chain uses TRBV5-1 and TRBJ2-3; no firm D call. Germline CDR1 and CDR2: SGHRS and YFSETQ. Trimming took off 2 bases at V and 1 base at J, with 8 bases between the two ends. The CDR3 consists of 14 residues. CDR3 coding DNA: TGCGCCAGCAGCTTTCGCCAGGGCACAGATACGCAGTATTTT. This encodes CASSFRQGTDTQYF.

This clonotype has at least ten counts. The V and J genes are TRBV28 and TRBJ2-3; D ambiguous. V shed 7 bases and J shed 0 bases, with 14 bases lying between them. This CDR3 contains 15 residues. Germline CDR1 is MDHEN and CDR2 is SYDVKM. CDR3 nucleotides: TGTGCCAGCACAATCTCGGTTGCCAGCACAGATACGCAGTATTTT. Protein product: CASTISVASTDTQYF.

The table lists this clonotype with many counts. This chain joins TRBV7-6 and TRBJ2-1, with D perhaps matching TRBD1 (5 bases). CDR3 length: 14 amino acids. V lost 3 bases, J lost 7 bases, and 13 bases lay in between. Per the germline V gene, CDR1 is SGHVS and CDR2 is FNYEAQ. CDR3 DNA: TGTGCCAGCAGCTTTTTCAGGGCTCGAAATGAGCAGTTCTTC. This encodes CASSFFRARNEQFF.

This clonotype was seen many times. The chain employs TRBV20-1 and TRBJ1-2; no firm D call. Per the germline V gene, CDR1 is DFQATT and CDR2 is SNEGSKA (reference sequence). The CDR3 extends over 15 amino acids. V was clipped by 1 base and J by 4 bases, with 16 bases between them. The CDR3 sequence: CSARGSVVDPYGYTF. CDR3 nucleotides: TGCAGTGCTAGAGGATCGGTTGTAGACCCCTATGGCTACACCTTC.

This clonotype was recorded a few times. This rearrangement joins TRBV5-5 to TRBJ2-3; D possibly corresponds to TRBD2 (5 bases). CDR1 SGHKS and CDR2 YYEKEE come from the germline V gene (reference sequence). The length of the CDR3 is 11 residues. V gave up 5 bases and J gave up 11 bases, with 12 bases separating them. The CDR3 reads CASSEGVLQYF. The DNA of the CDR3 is TGTGCCAGCAGTGAGGGCGTTCTGCAGTATTTT.

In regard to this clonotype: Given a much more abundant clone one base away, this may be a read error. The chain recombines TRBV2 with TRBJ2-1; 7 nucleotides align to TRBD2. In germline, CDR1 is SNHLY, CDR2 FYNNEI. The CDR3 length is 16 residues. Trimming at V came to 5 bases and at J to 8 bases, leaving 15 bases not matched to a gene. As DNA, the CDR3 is TGTGCCAGCAGTCCGAGCGGGGAGGCCAACATCGATGAGCAGTTCTTC. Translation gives CASSPSGEANIDEQFF.

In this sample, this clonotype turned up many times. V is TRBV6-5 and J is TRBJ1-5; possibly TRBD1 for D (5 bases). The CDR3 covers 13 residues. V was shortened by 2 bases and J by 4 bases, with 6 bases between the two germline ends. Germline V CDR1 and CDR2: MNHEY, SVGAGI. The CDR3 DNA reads TGTGCCAGCAGTTACGGGGGGAATCAGCCCCAGCATTTT. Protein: CASSYGGNQPQHF.

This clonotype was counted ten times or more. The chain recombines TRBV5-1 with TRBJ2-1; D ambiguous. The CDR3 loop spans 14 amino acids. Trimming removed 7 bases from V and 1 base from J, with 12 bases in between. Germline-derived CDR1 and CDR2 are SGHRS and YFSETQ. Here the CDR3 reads CASGDLGSYNEQFF. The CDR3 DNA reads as TGCGCCAGCGGTGATCTGGGATCCTACAATGAGCAGTTCTTC. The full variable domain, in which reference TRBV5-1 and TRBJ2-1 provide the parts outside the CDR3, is KAGVTQTPRYLIKTRGQQVTLSCSPISGHRSVSWYQQTPGQGLQFLFEYFSETQRNKGNFPGRFSGRQFSNSRSEMNVSTLELGDSALYLCASGDLGSYNEQFFGPGTRLTVL.

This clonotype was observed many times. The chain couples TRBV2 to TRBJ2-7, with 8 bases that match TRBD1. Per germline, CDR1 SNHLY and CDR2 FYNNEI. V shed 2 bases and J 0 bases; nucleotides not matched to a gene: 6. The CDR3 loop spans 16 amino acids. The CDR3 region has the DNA TGTGCCAGCAGTGAAAGTCCGGGACAGGTCTCCTACGAGCAGTACGTC. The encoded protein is CASSESPGQVSYEQYV.

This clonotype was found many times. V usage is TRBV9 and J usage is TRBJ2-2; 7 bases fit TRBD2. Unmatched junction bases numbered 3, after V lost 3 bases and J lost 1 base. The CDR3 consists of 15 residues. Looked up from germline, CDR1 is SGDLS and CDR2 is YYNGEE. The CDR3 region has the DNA TGTGCCAGCAGCGGTCGCGGGGGGAACACCGGGGAGCTGTTTTTT. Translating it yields CASSGRGGNTGELFF.

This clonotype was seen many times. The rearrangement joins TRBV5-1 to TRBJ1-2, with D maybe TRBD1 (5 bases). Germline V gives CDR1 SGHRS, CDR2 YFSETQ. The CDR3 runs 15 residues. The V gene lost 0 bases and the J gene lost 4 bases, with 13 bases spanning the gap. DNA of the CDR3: TGCGCCAGCAGCTTGGACGGGGGGTTCGGCTATGGCTACACCTTC. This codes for CASSLDGGFGYGYTF.

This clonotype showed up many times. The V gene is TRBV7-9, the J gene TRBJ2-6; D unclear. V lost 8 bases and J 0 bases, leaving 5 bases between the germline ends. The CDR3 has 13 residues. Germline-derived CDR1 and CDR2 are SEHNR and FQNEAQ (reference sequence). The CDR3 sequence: CASVTSGANVLTF. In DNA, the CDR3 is TGTGCCAGCGTTACCTCTGGGGCCAACGTCCTGACTTTC.

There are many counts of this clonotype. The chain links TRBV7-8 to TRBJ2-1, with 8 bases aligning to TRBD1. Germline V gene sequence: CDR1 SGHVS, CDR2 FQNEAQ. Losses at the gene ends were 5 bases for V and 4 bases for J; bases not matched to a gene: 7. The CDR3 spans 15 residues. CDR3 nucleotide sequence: TGTGCCAGCAGCGACGGACAGGGACAGTACAATGAGCAGTTCTTC. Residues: CASSDGQGQYNEQFF.

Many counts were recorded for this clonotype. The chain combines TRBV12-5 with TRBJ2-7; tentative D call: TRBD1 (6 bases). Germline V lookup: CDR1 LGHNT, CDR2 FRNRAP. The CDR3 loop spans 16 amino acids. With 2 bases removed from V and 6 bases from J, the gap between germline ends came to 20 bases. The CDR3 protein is CASGLRQADSSGEQYV. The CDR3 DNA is TGTGCTAGTGGTTTGAGACAGGCAGATTCCTCGGGCGAGCAGTACGTC.

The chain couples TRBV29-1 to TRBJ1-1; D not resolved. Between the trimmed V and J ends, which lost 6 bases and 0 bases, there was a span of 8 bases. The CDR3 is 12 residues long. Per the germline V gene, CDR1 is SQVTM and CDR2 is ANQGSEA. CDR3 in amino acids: CSVGYMNTEAFF. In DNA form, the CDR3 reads TGCAGCGTAGGGTATATGAACACTGAAGCTTTCTTT.

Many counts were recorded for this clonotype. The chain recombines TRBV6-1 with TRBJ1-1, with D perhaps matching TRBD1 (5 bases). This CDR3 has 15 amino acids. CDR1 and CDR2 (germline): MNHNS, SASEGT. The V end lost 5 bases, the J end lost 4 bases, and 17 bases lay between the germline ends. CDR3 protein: CASSQGRERITEAFF. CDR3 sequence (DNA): TGTGCCAGCAGTCAGGGAAGGGAACGAATCACTGAAGCTTTCTTT.

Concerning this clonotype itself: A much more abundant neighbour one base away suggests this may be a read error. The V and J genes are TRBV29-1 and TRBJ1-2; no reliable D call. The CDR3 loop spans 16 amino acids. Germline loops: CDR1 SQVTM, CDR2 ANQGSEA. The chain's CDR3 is CCVEENPPSSHYGYTF. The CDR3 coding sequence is TGCTGCGTTGAAGAAAATCCCCCCAGCTCCCACTATGGCTACACCTTC.